The clone carrying this T cell receptor (beta chain) was counted a few times. The source of the sample is a study of blood T cells in healthy people across ages. The V and J ends lost 0 bases and 7 bases respectively, with 12 bases between them. CDR1 is MNHEY and CDR2 is SVGAGI in the germline V gene. The CDR3 length is 14 residues. Alongside a J-beta primer mix, a sample-barcoded 5' primer served in a second PCR lasting about 7 to 11 cycles. Each CDR3 protein gets one entry after TCRdb re-called the 5' RACE reads with MiXCR. The sample has around 1,600,000 distinct CDR3 sequences, roughly 43% seen once.

The material sequenced was blood. This sequence joins TRBV6-5 and TRBJ1-2, with D uncertain. This TCR came from a woman aged 18-30 years in good health. The DNA of the CDR3 is TGTGCCAGCAGTTACTCAGAGATCCCAGGTGGCTACACCTTC. It specifies CASSYSEIPGGYTF.